This entry lists 6 T cell receptor beta chains sequenced from one sample in a study of neurological immune-mediated disorders. TCRdb itself ran the 5' RACE reads through MiXCR, one entry per CDR3 protein. Among 39,000 or so distinct CDR3 sequences listed, around 5% were seen once. The sequencing input was CD4+ T cells from blood. The source is a man aged 18 to 30 in good health.

In its sample, this clonotype was seen many times. V is TRBV7-2 and J is TRBJ1-2, with D perhaps TRBD1 (6 bases). The CDR3 extends over 14 amino acids. Trimming cost V 5 bases and J 2 bases, with 12 bases left between them. Germline CDR1 SGHTA, CDR2 FQGNSA. The CDR3 spells CASSPNTGNYGYTF. Written as DNA, the CDR3 is TGTGCCAGCAGCCCCAATACAGGGAACTATGGCTACACCTTC.

This clonotype was detected ten times or more. The chain combines TRBV5-1 with TRBJ1-2; a weak D match, TRBD1 (5 bases). The germline gives CDR1 SGHRS, CDR2 YFSETQ. The CDR3 spans 16 residues. V dropped 4 bases and J dropped 5 bases, with 21 bases sitting between them. The CDR3 loop is CASSRNPGRVGYGYTF. In DNA form, the CDR3 reads TGCGCCAGCAGCCGCAACCCGGGCAGGGTCGGATATGGCTACACCTTC.

This clonotype was found many times. The V call is TRBV12-3 or TRBV12-4, the J call TRBJ2-3; 11 positions match TRBD2. This CDR3 contains 16 residues. Losses at the gene ends were 5 bases for V and 3 bases for J; bases not matched to a gene: 7. The CDR3 sequence: CASSGSGGASTDTQYF. CDR3 in DNA: TGTGCCAGCAGTGGTAGCGGGGGGGCCTCGACAGATACGCAGTATTTT.

This clonotype was observed many times. The genes are TRBV20-1 and TRBJ2-1; tentatively, D is TRBD1 or TRBD2 (7 bases each). CDR3 length: 14 residues. Germline V gene sequence: CDR1 DFQATT, CDR2 SNEGSKA (reference sequence). V gave up 1 base and J gave up 5 bases, with 12 bases separating them. DNA for the CDR3: TGCAGTGCTAGAGTGGGGGGGACAGACAATGAGCAGTTCTTC. Protein: CSARVGGTDNEQFF.

This clonotype was seen repeatedly, ten times or more. This rearrangement joins TRBV7-3 to TRBJ2-2; possible D gene TRBD2, 6 bases. The germline V gene has CDR1 SGHTA and CDR2 FQGTGA. There are 15 residues in the CDR3. Between the trimmed V and J ends, which lost 4 bases and 6 bases, there was a span of 15 bases. CDR3 DNA: TGTGCCAGCAGCTCCGCTCCGGGGGAAGCCGGGGAGCTGTTTTTT. It yields the protein CASSSAPGEAGELFF. Variable domain in full (rest from reference TRBV7-3 and TRBJ2-2): GAGVSQTPSNKVTEKGKYVELRCDPISGHTALYWYRQSLGQGPEFLIYFQGTGAADDSGLPNDRFFAVRPEGSVSTLKIQRTERGDSAVYLCASSSAPGEAGELFFGEGSRLTVL.

This clonotype was counted at least ten times. This chain links TRBV5-1 with TRBJ2-4; D gene uncertain. The CDR3 loop spans 15 amino acids. V gave up 0 bases and J gave up 8 bases, with 15 bases separating them. Germline CDR1 and CDR2: SGHRS and YFSETQ. The CDR3 DNA follows: TGCGCCAGCAGCTTGGAAAGGGCCCCTCGGGACATTCAGTACTTC. This sequence encodes CASSLERAPRDIQYF.